This T cell receptor beta chain derives from a study of patients and donors after allogeneic stem cell transplantation. This clonotype was picked up a small number of times. TCRdb itself ran the RT-PCR reads through MiXCR, one entry per CDR3 protein. The repertoire consists of 150,000 or so distinct CDR3 sequences, with about 24% occurring once and the leading ten covering roughly a quarter. V trimming: 7 bases; J trimming: 0 bases; junction bases outside the gene matches: 10. This CDR3 comprises 18 residues. The TCR was taken from a human donor who was either an allogeneic HSCT recipient or a stem cell or donor lymphocyte infusion donor (not recorded which). It is not recorded whose cells these are; they may come from a transplant donor. The V call is TRBV12-3 or TRBV12-4, the J call TRBJ2-5; the match to TRBD2 covers 14 bases. Input material: blood, either unsorted or a sorted T cell fraction (not recorded which). The CDR3 loop is CASTETSGREPYQETQYF. Written as DNA, the CDR3 is TGTGCCAGCACCGAGACTAGCGGGAGGGAACCGTACCAAGAGACCCAGTACTTC.